The rows below give T cell receptor beta chains drawn from one sample of a study of cytomegalovirus exposure and HLA in healthy donors. Here immunoSEQ multiplex PCR was the method, and the copy in TCRdb shows in-frame clones only, minus some. The sample lists about 160,000 clones; approximately 88% were seen once. Sequenced material: PBMCs. The receptor set was obtained from a boy under 10 years old in good health and CMV-seronegative. Each CDR3 is given with its conserved first and last residue. D genes are given only for firm matches. Rows may omit the clone size; those that give it use once, few, many or a size class.

j_call,d_call,clone_size,v_call,cdr3_aa,cdr3_nt
TRBJ2-5,TRBD2,NA,TRBV2,CASLLSGGGETQYF,TGTGCCAGTCTACTAAGCGGGGGAGGAGAGACCCAGTACTTC
TRBJ1-1,TRBD1,NA,TRBV19,CASSQIGTGEREAFF,TGTGCCAGTAGTCAAATTGGGACAGGCGAACGTGAAGCTTTCTTT
TRBJ2-1,NA,once,TRBV7-9,CASSLVSGSSYNEQFF,TGTGCCAGCAGCTTAGTATCGGGGAGCTCCTACAATGAGCAGTTCTTC
TRBJ1-5,NA,NA,TRBV12-1,CASSFDSYSNQPQHF,TGTGCCAGCAGCTTTGATAGTTATAGCAATCAGCCCCAGCATTTT
TRBJ1-1,NA,NA,TRBV7-2,CASSLGATNTEAFF,TGTGCCAGCAGCTTAGGGGCAACCAACACTGAAGCTTTCTTT
TRBJ1-5,NA,NA,TRBV30,CALGSGVNQPQHF,TGTGCCTTAGGGAGTGGGGTAAATCAGCCCCAGCATTTT
TRBJ2-5,NA,NA,TRBV7-2,CASSGGGSETQYF,TGTGCCAGCAGCGGAGGCGGGTCGGAGACCCAGTACTTC
TRBJ1-2,TRBD1,NA,TRBV10-3,CAISESAGTAYGYTF,TGTGCCATCAGTGAGTCGGCCGGGACAGCTTATGGCTACACCTTC
TRBJ1-4,NA,NA,TRBV9,CASSVGGDVEKLFF,TGTGCCAGCAGCGTAGGCGGCGACGTTGAAAAACTGTTTTTT
TRBJ2-7,TRBD2,NA,TRBV13,CASSSQREGLGEQYF,TGTGCCAGCAGCTCTCAGCGGGAGGGCCTTGGGGAGCAGTACTTC
TRBJ1-2,TRBD1,few,TRBV6-6,CASSEQGAADGYTF,TGTGCCAGCAGCGAACAGGGGGCTGCGGATGGCTACACCTTC
TRBJ1-2,NA,once,TRBV5-4,CASSIPQSRPLANYGYTF,TGTGCCAGCAGTATTCCCCAGTCCCGACCCCTAGCTAACTATGGCTACACCTTC
TRBJ2-3,TRBD2,few,TRBV7-9,CASSPDAGVSDTQYF,TGTGCCAGCAGCCCAGATGCGGGAGTTTCGGATACGCAGTATTTT
TRBJ1-2,NA,NA,TRBV13,CASSLGWGGVDGYTF,TGTGCCAGCAGCTTGGGGTGGGGGGGCGTCGATGGCTACACCTTC
TRBJ2-1,NA,NA,TRBV7-2,CASSLSEVEQFF,TGTGCCAGCAGCTTAAGTGAGGTGGAGCAGTTCTTC
TRBJ2-3,TRBD2,NA,TRBV29-1,CSSTSLPSTDTQYF,TGCAGCTCGACTAGCTTACCTAGCACAGATACGCAGTATTTT
TRBJ2-1,NA,NA,TRBV4-1,CASSQTPGLTLRNEQFF,TGCGCCAGCAGCCAAACCCCCGGACTTACTTTGCGGAATGAGCAGTTCTTC
TRBJ1-2,TRBD1,NA,TRBV13,CASSLSDRGLNYGYTF,TGTGCCAGCAGCTTATCAGACAGGGGGCTTAACTATGGCTACACCTTC
TRBJ2-7,NA,once,TRBV7-8,CASSLATRDYEQYF,TGTGCCAGCAGCTTAGCCACCCGGGACTACGAGCAGTACTTC
TRBJ1-3,NA,NA,TRBV7-9,CASSSGVPSGNTIYF,TGTGCCAGCAGCTCAGGGGTGCCCTCTGGAAACACCATATATTTT
TRBJ2-1,TRBD2,few,TRBV14,CASSQLGTSGRSYNEQFF,TGTGCCAGCAGCCAACTGGGGACTAGCGGGAGGTCCTACAATGAGCAGTTCTTC
TRBJ2-7,TRBD2,NA,TRBV4-1,CASSHRWEGGPYEQYF,TGCGCCAGCAGCCACAGATGGGAGGGCGGTCCCTACGAGCAGTACTTC
TRBJ2-7,TRBD1,NA,TRBV30,CAWSVPRRDRGLYEQYF,TGTGCCTGGAGTGTACCCCGCCGGGACAGGGGGCTTTACGAGCAGTACTTC
TRBJ1-2,NA,NA,TRBV5-1,CASSLDGGNYGYTF,TGCGCCAGCAGCTTGGATGGGGGCAACTATGGCTACACCTTC
TRBJ2-7,TRBD2,NA,TRBV5-4,CASSSAAGGGTYEQYF,TGTGCCAGCAGCTCGGCAGCGGGAGGCGGTACCTACGAGCAGTACTTC
TRBJ1-2,TRBD1,NA,TRBV19,CASSSYFSGTGVSSGYTF,TGTGCCAGTAGTTCTTACTTTTCCGGGACAGGGGTCTCGAGCGGCTACACCTTC
TRBJ2-5,TRBD1,few,TRBV5-6,CASRLRGGQETQYF,TGTGCCAGCAGACTGAGAGGGGGCCAGGAGACCCAGTACTTC
TRBJ2-1,NA,NA,TRBV2,CASSTTRPRPGNEQFF,TGTGCCAGCAGTACTACCCGGCCCCGCCCCGGCAATGAGCAGTTCTTC
TRBJ1-4,TRBD1,once,TRBV2,CASSEGTGMRGEKLFF,TGTGCCAGCAGTGAGGGGACAGGGATGAGGGGTGAAAAACTGTTTTTT
TRBJ1-6,NA,NA,TRBV6-1,CASSEEAPSYNSPLHF,TGTGCCAGCAGTGAAGAAGCCCCCTCCTATAATTCACCCCTCCACTTT
TRBJ2-5,TRBD1,NA,TRBV4-1,CASSPGPGTAQETQYF,TGCGCCAGCAGCCCCGGCCCAGGGACAGCCCAAGAGACCCAGTACTTC
TRBJ2-2,TRBD1,NA,TRBV5-4,CASSVGQGRTGELFF,TGTGCCAGCAGCGTTGGACAGGGAAGGACCGGGGAGCTGTTTTTT
TRBJ1-2,NA,NA,TRBV18,CASSPPDRQRANYGYTF,TGTGCCAGCTCACCACCGGACAGACAGAGGGCTAACTATGGCTACACCTTC
TRBJ1-1,TRBD1,NA,TRBV5-1,CASSLGQGGTEAFF,TGCGCCAGCAGCCTCGGACAGGGGGGCACTGAAGCTTTCTTT
TRBJ2-7,TRBD2,NA,TRBV2,CASSPPSRLAGSYEQYF,TGTGCCAGCAGCCCCCCTAGTAGACTAGCGGGGTCCTACGAGCAGTACTTC
TRBJ1-2,NA,few,TRBV9,CASSVGQRRGYTF,TGTGCCAGCAGCGTAGGCCAAAGGAGGGGCTACACCTTC
TRBJ2-7,TRBD2,NA,TRBV5-5,CASSLELAGALRYEQYF,TGTGCCAGCAGCTTGGAGCTAGCGGGAGCACTTCGTTACGAGCAGTACTTC
TRBJ2-5,NA,NA,TRBV10-2,CASSDFRLQQETQYF,TGCGCCAGCAGTGATTTTCGTCTGCAGCAAGAGACCCAGTACTTC
TRBJ2-2,NA,NA,TRBV6-1,CASRFEGDTGELFF,TGTGCCAGCAGGTTTGAGGGTGACACCGGGGAGCTGTTTTTT
TRBJ1-1,NA,NA,TRBV7-9,CSSSSVSAFF,TGTTCCAGCAGCTCAGTATCGGCTTTCTTT
TRBJ2-1,NA,once,TRBV5-1,CASSLGTLIGDEQFF,TGCGCCAGCAGCTTGGGGACCCTCATAGGGGATGAGCAGTTCTTC
TRBJ1-6,NA,few,TRBV2,CASSWGTIHNSPLHF,TGTGCCAGCAGTTGGGGGACAATCCATAATTCACCCCTCCACTTT
TRBJ2-3,NA,NA,TRBV19,CASSIDQGVDTQYF,TGTGCCAGTAGTATAGATCAAGGAGTGGATACGCAGTATTTT
TRBJ2-5,NA,NA,TRBV5-1,CASSPRLVGSGETQYF,TGCGCCAGCAGCCCCCGGCTCGTTGGCTCGGGAGAGACCCAGTACTTC
TRBJ1-6,TRBD1,NA,TRBV6-5,CASSPDRGYSPLHF,TGTGCCAGCAGCCCCGACAGGGGTTATTCACCCCTCCACTTT
TRBJ1-2,NA,NA,TRBV7-8,CASSLYPGGGYTF,TGTGCCAGCAGCTTATATCCGGGGGGTGGCTACACCTTC
TRBJ1-1,NA,NA,TRBV2,CASRPPRDENTEAFF,TGTGCCAGCAGACCCCCCAGGGATGAGAACACTGAAGCTTTCTTT
TRBJ2-1,NA,NA,TRBV30,CAWSWGTSVNEQFF,TGTGCCTGGAGTTGGGGGACTTCGGTCAATGAGCAGTTCTTC
TRBJ1-1,NA,NA,TRBV15,CATRAYRDTEAFF,TGTGCCACCAGGGCGTATCGGGACACTGAAGCTTTCTTT
TRBJ2-1,NA,NA,TRBV13,CASSLRPSATYNEQFF,TGTGCCAGCAGCTTACGACCTAGCGCTACCTACAATGAGCAGTTCTTC
TRBJ1-3,NA,NA,TRBV7-6,CASSLQQGPPSGNTIYF,TGTGCCAGCAGCTTACAACAGGGCCCCCCTTCTGGAAACACCATATATTTT
TRBJ2-5,TRBD1,NA,TRBV9,CASSPGTGPIFQETQYF,TGTGCCAGCAGCCCCGGGACAGGGCCGATCTTTCAAGAGACCCAGTACTTC